Listed below are T cell receptor beta chains from one sample, sequenced in a study of control samples from healthy donors and cancer patients. The assay was immunoSEQ multiplex PCR, and TCRdb's table has in-frame clones only and misses some. This sample has tens of thousands of clones; almost 90% occur once, and the top ten carry less than 7%. Material for sequencing was PBMCs. Receptor source: a man aged 60-69 years with colorectal cancer. Each CDR3 is given with its conserved first and last residue. The D gene is left open where the match is weak. A row's size may be missing; if present it is once, few, many or a size class.

D: -; size: -; V: TRBV6-4; J: TRBJ2-7; DNA: TGTGCCAGCAGTAACCAAGGGGACGAGCAGTACTTC; CDR3: CASSNQGDEQYF
D: TRBD1; size: -; V: TRBV7-2; J: TRBJ1-4; DNA: TGTGCCAGCAGCGACGGGACGAGGGGGCGCTTAGGTGAAAAACTGTTTTTT; CDR3: CASSDGTRGRLGEKLFF
D: TRBD2; size: -; V: TRBV5-4; J: TRBJ2-3; DNA: TGTGCCAGCAGCTTGGGTGTTAGCGGGGCCAGCACAGATACGCAGTATTTT; CDR3: CASSLGVSGASTDTQYF
D: -; size: -; V: TRBV12-5; J: TRBJ1-4; DNA: TGTGCTAGTGGTTTGGGACAGACTGCAACTAATGAAAAACTGTTTTTT; CDR3: CASGLGQTATNEKLFF
D: -; size: -; V: TRBV6-5; J: TRBJ2-7; DNA: TGTGCCAGCAGGCGCCGCGGGACTGCCTCCTACGAGCAGTACTTC; CDR3: CASRRRGTASYEQYF
D: -; size: -; V: TRBV25-1; J: TRBJ1-2; DNA: TGTGCCAGCAGTGAACTCGGCGGGTCTGCTAACTATGGCTACACCTTC; CDR3: CASSELGGSANYGYTF
D: -; size: -; V: TRBV18; J: TRBJ2-2; DNA: TGTGCCAGCTCCAGGGGTTCCACCGGGGAGCTGTTTTTT; CDR3: CASSRGSTGELFF
D: -; size: once; V: TRBV24-1; J: TRBJ2-5; DNA: TGTGCCACCAGTGATTTGGGGCAGGAGGTGGAGACCCAGTACTTC; CDR3: CATSDLGQEVETQYF
D: -; size: -; V: TRBV7-9; J: TRBJ2-1; DNA: TGTGCCAGCTCGCCTTTGGACTGGTCGAATGCGTTCTTC; CDR3: CASSPLDWSNAFF
D: TRBD1; size: -; V: TRBV6-4; J: TRBJ2-2; DNA: TGTGCCAGATCGACAGGGCCGAACACCGGGGAGCTGTTTTTT; CDR3: CARSTGPNTGELFF
D: -; size: -; V: TRBV7-2; J: TRBJ2-2; DNA: TGTGCCAGCAGCTTAGGGAACACCGGGGAGCTGTTTTTT; CDR3: CASSLGNTGELFF
D: TRBD1; size: -; V: TRBV5-1; J: TRBJ1-1; DNA: TGCGCCAGCAGCTTGACAGGGGGAAACACTGAAGCTTTCTTT; CDR3: CASSLTGGNTEAFF
D: -; size: -; V: TRBV11-2; J: TRBJ1-6; DNA: TGTGCCACCCGGGGGGGGCCTGGATCACCCCTCCACTTT; CDR3: CATRGGPGSPLHF
D: -; size: -; V: TRBV3-1/TRBV3-2; J: TRBJ1-5; DNA: TGTGCCAGCAGCCAAGGTGGGGGATACCAGCCCCAGCATTTT; CDR3: CASSQGGGYQPQHF
D: -; size: -; V: TRBV7-7; J: TRBJ2-5; DNA: TGTGCCAGCAGCTTAGGGGGGGGCAGAGGGCAAGAGACCCAGTACTTC; CDR3: CASSLGGGRGQETQYF
D: -; size: few; V: TRBV27; J: TRBJ2-1; DNA: TGTGCCCCCAGGGGGGGGCCCTACAATGAGCAGTTCTTC; CDR3: CAPRGGPYNEQFF
D: -; size: -; V: TRBV7-2; J: TRBJ1-5; DNA: TGTGCCAGCAGCTTTAAGGGAGATCAGCCCCAGCATTTT; CDR3: CASSFKGDQPQHF
D: TRBD1; size: -; V: TRBV19; J: TRBJ2-7; DNA: TGTGCCAGTAGTAATCAGGGGGAATACGAGCAGTACTTC; CDR3: CASSNQGEYEQYF
D: -; size: -; V: TRBV9; J: TRBJ2-2; DNA: TGTGCCAGCAGCGTAGGGGTAGAGGACAAGAACACCGGGGAGCTGTTTTTT; CDR3: CASSVGVEDKNTGELFF
D: -; size: -; V: TRBV10-3; J: TRBJ2-7; DNA: TGTGCCATGGCTCGGGTGGACTCCTACGAGCAGTACTTC; CDR3: CAMARVDSYEQYF
D: -; size: -; V: TRBV12-3/TRBV12-4; J: TRBJ1-2; DNA: TGTGCCAGCAGTCACGATGGCTACACCTTC; CDR3: CASSHDGYTF
D: -; size: -; V: TRBV10-3; J: TRBJ2-3; DNA: TGTGCCATCAGTGAGAGGAGGGATACGCAGTATTTT; CDR3: CAISERRDTQYF
D: -; size: -; V: TRBV28; J: TRBJ1-5; DNA: TGTGCCAGCAGCCCTGACGTGCCCCAGCATTTT; CDR3: CASSPDVPQHF
D: TRBD2; size: -; V: TRBV2; J: TRBJ2-3; DNA: TGTGCCAGCAGCTATCTAGCGGGGGGGCGCACAGATACGCAGTATTTT; CDR3: CASSYLAGGRTDTQYF
D: -; size: -; V: TRBV25-1; J: TRBJ2-1; DNA: TGTGCCAGCAGTACACCAATCGACGGATACAATGAGCAGTTCTTC; CDR3: CASSTPIDGYNEQFF
D: -; size: -; V: TRBV6-6; J: TRBJ2-5; DNA: TGTGCCAGCAGTTACGGGACCCCGGTAGAGACCCAGTACTTC; CDR3: CASSYGTPVETQYF
D: -; size: -; V: TRBV7-2; J: TRBJ2-7; DNA: TGTGCCAGCAGCTTAGCCTCCAGGGAGCAGTACTTC; CDR3: CASSLASREQYF
D: -; size: once; V: TRBV11-2; J: TRBJ2-2; DNA: TGTGCCAGCAGCTTAGGTGTGTACACCGGGGAGCTGTTTTTT; CDR3: CASSLGVYTGELFF
D: -; size: -; V: TRBV30; J: TRBJ1-5; DNA: TGTGCCTGGAGTTCTACACCGGGGGTGGGTCAGCCCCAGCATTTT; CDR3: CAWSSTPGVGQPQHF
D: TRBD1; size: -; V: TRBV19; J: TRBJ2-1; DNA: TGTGCCAGTAGTAGCCCTGTGGGCAGGGGGACCTACAATGAGCAGTTCTTC; CDR3: CASSSPVGRGTYNEQFF
D: TRBD2; size: -; V: TRBV11-1; J: TRBJ2-4; DNA: TGTGCCAGCAGCCCGAGACTAGCGGGGGGCCTGGACATTCAGTACTTC; CDR3: CASSPRLAGGLDIQYF
D: TRBD2; size: -; V: TRBV7-3; J: TRBJ2-3; DNA: TGTGCCAGCAGCTTAACAGGGACTAGCGTCTCCACAGATACGCAGTATTTT; CDR3: CASSLTGTSVSTDTQYF
D: -; size: -; V: TRBV6-4; J: TRBJ2-3; DNA: TGTGCCAGCAGTGACTCGGGACTCGGGACGCAGTATTTT; CDR3: CASSDSGLGTQYF
D: TRBD1; size: once; V: TRBV2; J: TRBJ2-7; DNA: TGTGCCAGCAGACCGGGACAGGGGACGGGCGAGCAGTACTTC; CDR3: CASRPGQGTGEQYF
D: -; size: -; V: TRBV6-1; J: TRBJ1-2; DNA: TGTGCCAGCAGTGAAACGCAGGGAGGACGTGGCTACACCTTC; CDR3: CASSETQGGRGYTF
D: -; size: -; V: TRBV10-3; J: TRBJ1-1; DNA: TGTGCCATCAGGGGGGCCGGGGCGAACACTGAAGCTTTCTTT; CDR3: CAIRGAGANTEAFF
D: TRBD1; size: -; V: TRBV7-6; J: TRBJ2-5; DNA: TGTGCCAGCAGCCCAGGGGGCCCAGGGGGGACCCAGTACTTC; CDR3: CASSPGGPGGTQYF
D: -; size: -; V: TRBV11-1; J: TRBJ2-3; DNA: TGTGCCAGCAGCTTGGCGGGCACAGATACGCAGTATTTT; CDR3: CASSLAGTDTQYF
D: TRBD2; size: -; V: TRBV9; J: TRBJ2-3; DNA: TGTGCCACCGGGACTAGCCCCACAGATACGCAGTATTTT; CDR3: CATGTSPTDTQYF
D: -; size: -; V: TRBV2; J: TRBJ1-2; DNA: TGTGCCAGCAAGGGGGAACGGGGGACCGGAAGGGGTAGTGGCTACACCTTC; CDR3: CASKGERGTGRGSGYTF
D: -; size: -; V: TRBV2; J: TRBJ2-3; DNA: TGTGCCAGCCGCCCGGGGACTCCCGGGCATACGCAGTATTTT; CDR3: CASRPGTPGHTQYF
D: -; size: -; V: TRBV9; J: TRBJ2-3; DNA: TGTGCCAGCAGCGTGCGGGACTTCACAGATACGCAGTATTTT; CDR3: CASSVRDFTDTQYF
D: -; size: -; V: TRBV10-2; J: TRBJ2-3; DNA: TGCGCCAGCAGTGAGTCGCCGTATACGCAGTATTTT; CDR3: CASSESPYTQYF
D: -; size: -; V: TRBV3-1/TRBV3-2; J: TRBJ1-5; DNA: TGTGCCAGCAGCCCCTGGGGGGGGGACAATCAGCCCCAGCATTTT; CDR3: CASSPWGGDNQPQHF
D: -; size: -; V: TRBV28; J: TRBJ2-6; DNA: TGTGCCAGCAGTTTTTTCCAGGGTGCTGGGGCCAACGTCCTGACTTTC; CDR3: CASSFFQGAGANVLTF
D: -; size: -; V: TRBV4-3; J: TRBJ1-5; DNA: TGCGCCAGCAGCCAAGAGCTGGGCCAGCCCCAGCATTTT; CDR3: CASSQELGQPQHF
D: TRBD1; size: -; V: TRBV7-9; J: TRBJ1-1; DNA: TGTGCCAGCAGCCCACACAGGGGGCAGGGCACTGAAGCTTTCTTT; CDR3: CASSPHRGQGTEAFF
D: -; size: -; V: TRBV30; J: TRBJ1-3; DNA: TGTGCCTGGAGTGTGGGGAGCCCTGGAAACACCATATATTTT; CDR3: CAWSVGSPGNTIYF
D: TRBD2; size: -; V: TRBV4-2; J: TRBJ2-3; DNA: TGTGCCAGCAGCAATCTAGCGGGGGGAGGGACGACAGATACGCAGTATTTT; CDR3: CASSNLAGGGTTDTQYF
D: TRBD1; size: -; V: TRBV19; J: TRBJ2-2; DNA: TGTGCCAGTAGCAGGGACAGACTGAACACCGGGGAGCTGTTTTTT; CDR3: CASSRDRLNTGELFF
D: -; size: -; V: TRBV28; J: TRBJ2-7; DNA: TGTGCCAGCAGTTTAGGGTTATCCTACGAGCAGTACTTC; CDR3: CASSLGLSYEQYF
D: -; size: -; V: TRBV5-1; J: TRBJ1-1; DNA: TGCGCCAGCAGCCTTTCAGGGAGGTTGAACACTGAAGCTTTCTTT; CDR3: CASSLSGRLNTEAFF
D: TRBD2; size: -; V: TRBV19; J: TRBJ2-3; DNA: TGTGCCAGTAGTATCCTGGCGGGGGGGCGTGGTACGCAGTATTTT; CDR3: CASSILAGGRGTQYF
D: -; size: -; V: TRBV9; J: TRBJ1-2; DNA: TGTGCCAGCAGCTTCCTTCAGGGGTATGGCTACACCTTC; CDR3: CASSFLQGYGYTF
D: -; size: -; V: TRBV5-1; J: TRBJ1-2; DNA: TGCGCCAGCAGCTTGGTAGGAGGGGATGACTATGGCTACACCTTC; CDR3: CASSLVGGDDYGYTF